This TCR beta chain stems from a study of T-cell memory formation after mild COVID-19. Deletions cut 1 base from V and 1 base from J, with 7 bases between. The CDR3 totals 14 residues. Germline values: CDR1 SEHNR, CDR2 FQNEAQ (reference sequence). Via MiXCR, TCRdb re-called the 5' RACE reads, giving one row per CDR3 protein. This table holds fewer than 350,000 distinct CDR3 sequences, less than 9.5% found once. This clonotype occurred a few times. The TCR comes from a man between 18 and 29 years old who had mild COVID-19 (a few samples of this study predate the infection). Cell type and time point are not known. Sequenced input: PBMCs or a T cell subset sorted from them (not recorded which). This chain links TRBV7-9 with TRBJ1-2, with D possibly being TRBD1 (5 bases). The CDR3 reads CASSLVDSNYGYTF. CDR3 coding DNA: TGTGCCAGCAGCTTAGTCGACAGTAACTATGGCTACACCTTC.